This record looks at one T cell receptor (beta chain) sequence and its context. Its antigen is not known. Compared with germline, one end of the junction differs, possibly owing to a read error. Some clones are missing from TCRdb's copy, which holds only in-frame ones; the method was immunoSEQ multiplex PCR. The sample shows approximately 75,000 clones, 93% of them seen only once. This sample was included in a study of siplizumab effects on memory and regulatory T cells. The study, taken as a whole, reports: Tracing alloreactive clones into unstimulated subsets worked for only a minor fraction of them. With siplizumab, mappable alloreactive CD4+ clones averaged 68.8% Treg-derived, versus over 25% in controls.

The germline gives CDR1 MNHNS, CDR2 SASEGT. This CDR3 is 11 amino acids long. This sequence joins TRBV6-1 and TRBJ1-1; TRBD1 is a possible D gene (5 bases). The TCR was taken from a human donor in good health. Sequences were obtained from CD8+ T cells sorted from blood. The CDR3 is CASSVVYGTTF. CDR3 DNA sequence: TGTGCCAGCAGTGTGGTATATGGGACTACTTTT.